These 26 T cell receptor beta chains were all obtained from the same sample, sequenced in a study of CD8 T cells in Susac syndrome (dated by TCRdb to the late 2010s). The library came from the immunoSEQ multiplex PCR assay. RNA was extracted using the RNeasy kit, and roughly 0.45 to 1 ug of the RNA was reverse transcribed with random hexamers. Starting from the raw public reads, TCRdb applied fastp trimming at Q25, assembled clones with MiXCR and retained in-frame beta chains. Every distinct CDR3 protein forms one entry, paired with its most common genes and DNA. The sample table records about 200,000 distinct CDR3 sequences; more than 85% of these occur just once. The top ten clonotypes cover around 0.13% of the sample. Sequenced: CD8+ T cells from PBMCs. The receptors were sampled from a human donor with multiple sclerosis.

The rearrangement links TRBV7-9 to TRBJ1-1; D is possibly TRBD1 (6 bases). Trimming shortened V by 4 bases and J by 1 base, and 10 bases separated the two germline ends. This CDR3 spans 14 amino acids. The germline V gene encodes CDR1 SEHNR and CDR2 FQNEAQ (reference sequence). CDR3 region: CASSSRDKNTEAFF. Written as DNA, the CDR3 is TGTGCCAGCAGCTCCCGGGACAAGAACACTGAAGCTTTCTTT.

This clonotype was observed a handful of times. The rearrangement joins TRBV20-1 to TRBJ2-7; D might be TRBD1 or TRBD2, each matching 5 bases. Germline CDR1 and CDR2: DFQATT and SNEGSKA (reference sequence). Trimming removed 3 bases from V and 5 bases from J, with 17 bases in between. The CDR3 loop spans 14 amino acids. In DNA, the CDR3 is TGCAGTGCTAGGCTACTGTTAAGGGACCACGAGCAGTACTTC. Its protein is CSARLLLRDHEQYF.

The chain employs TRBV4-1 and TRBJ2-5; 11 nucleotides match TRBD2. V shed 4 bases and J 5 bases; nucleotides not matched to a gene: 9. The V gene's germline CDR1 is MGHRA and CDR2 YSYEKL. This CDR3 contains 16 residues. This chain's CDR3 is CASSPALAGGPETQYF. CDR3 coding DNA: TGCGCCAGCAGCCCGGCCTTAGCGGGAGGGCCCGAGACCCAGTACTTC.

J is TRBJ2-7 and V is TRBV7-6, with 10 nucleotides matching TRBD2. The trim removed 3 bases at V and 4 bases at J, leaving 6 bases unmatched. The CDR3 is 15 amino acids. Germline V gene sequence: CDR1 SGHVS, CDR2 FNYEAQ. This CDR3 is CASSLRTSGAYEQYF. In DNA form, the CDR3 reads TGTGCCAGCAGCTTGAGGACTAGCGGAGCTTACGAGCAGTACTTC. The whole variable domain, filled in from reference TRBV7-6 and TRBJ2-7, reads GAGVSQSPRYKVTKRGQDVALRCDPISGHVSLYWYRQALGQGPEFLTYFNYEAQQDKSGLPNDRFSAERPEGSISTLTIQRTEQRDSAMYRCASSLRTSGAYEQYFGPGTRLTVT.

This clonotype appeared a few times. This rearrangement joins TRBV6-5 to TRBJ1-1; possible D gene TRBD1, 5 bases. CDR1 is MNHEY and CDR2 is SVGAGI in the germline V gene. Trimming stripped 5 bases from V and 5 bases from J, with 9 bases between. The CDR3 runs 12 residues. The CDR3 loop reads CASSTGATEAFF. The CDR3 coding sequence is TGTGCCAGCAGTACCGGGGCGACTGAAGCTTTCTTT.

The CDR3 DNA sequence: TGTGCCAGCAGCCCTGAATCTATCTCCTACAATGAGCAGTTCTTC. Its protein is CASSPESISYNEQFF. The chain couples TRBV7-9 to TRBJ2-1; D not certain. Germline V CDR1 and CDR2: SEHNR, FQNEAQ (reference sequence). Trimming pared 5 bases from V and 0 bases from J, leaving 11 bases between. This CDR3 comprises 15 residues.

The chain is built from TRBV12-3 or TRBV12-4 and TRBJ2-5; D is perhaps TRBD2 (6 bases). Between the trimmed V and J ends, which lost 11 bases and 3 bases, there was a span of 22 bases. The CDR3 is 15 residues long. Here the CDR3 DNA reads TGTGCCGGCACTCCCCGGTCGCGGGGCGAAGAGACCCAGTACTTC. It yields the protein CAGTPRSRGEETQYF.

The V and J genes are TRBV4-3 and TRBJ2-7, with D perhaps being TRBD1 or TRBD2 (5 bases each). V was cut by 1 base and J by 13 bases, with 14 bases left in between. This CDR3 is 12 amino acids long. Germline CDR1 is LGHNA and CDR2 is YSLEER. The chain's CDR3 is CASSQGMGDQYF. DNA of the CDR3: TGCGCCAGCAGCCAAGGGATGGGGGACCAATACTTC.

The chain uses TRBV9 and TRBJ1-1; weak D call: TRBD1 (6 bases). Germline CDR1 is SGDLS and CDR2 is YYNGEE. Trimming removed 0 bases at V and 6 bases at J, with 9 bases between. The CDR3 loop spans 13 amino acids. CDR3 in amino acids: CASSVAGGAEAFF. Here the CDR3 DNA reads TGTGCCAGCAGCGTAGCTGGGGGCGCTGAAGCTTTCTTT. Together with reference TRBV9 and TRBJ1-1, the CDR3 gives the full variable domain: DSGVTQTPKHLITATGQRVTLRCSPRSGDLSVYWYQQSLDQGLQFLIQYYNGEERAKGNILERFSAQQFPDLHSELNLSSLELGDSALYFCASSVAGGAEAFFGQGTRLTVV.

Written as DNA, the CDR3 is TGTGCCAGCAGTTTCAGCGGAAGGAATGGCTACACCTTC. Amino acids: CASSFSGRNGYTF. V is TRBV27 and J is TRBJ1-2; D unresolved. Germline CDR1 MNHEY, CDR2 SMNVEV (reference sequence). The CDR3 is 13 residues long. Trimming removed 3 bases at V and 6 bases at J, with 11 bases between.

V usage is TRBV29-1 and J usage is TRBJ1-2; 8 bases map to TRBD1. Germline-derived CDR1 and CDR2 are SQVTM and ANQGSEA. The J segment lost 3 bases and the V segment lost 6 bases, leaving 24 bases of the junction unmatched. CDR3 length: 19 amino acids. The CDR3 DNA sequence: TGCAGCGTCGACCAGACCCCCACAGGGGGAGAACTATCAGACTATGGCTACACCTTC. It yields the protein CSVDQTPTGGELSDYGYTF.

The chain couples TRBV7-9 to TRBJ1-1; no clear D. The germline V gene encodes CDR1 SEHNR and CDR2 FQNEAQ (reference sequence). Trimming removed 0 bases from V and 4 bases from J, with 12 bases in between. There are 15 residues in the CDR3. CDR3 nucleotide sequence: TGTGCCAGCAGCTTAGCGAGCTTTGATGGCACTGAAGCTTTCTTT. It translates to CASSLASFDGTEAFF.

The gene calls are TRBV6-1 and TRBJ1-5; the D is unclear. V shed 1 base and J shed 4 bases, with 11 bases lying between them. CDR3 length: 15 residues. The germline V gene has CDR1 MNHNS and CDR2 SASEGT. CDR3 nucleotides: TGTGCCAGCAGTGAAGGTGAGAGGGCGAATCAGCCCCAGCATTTT. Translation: CASSEGERANQPQHF.

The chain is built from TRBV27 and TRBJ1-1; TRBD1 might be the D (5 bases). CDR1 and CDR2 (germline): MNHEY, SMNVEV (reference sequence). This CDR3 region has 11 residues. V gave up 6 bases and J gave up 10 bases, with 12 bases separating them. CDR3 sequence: CASRTGRAAFF. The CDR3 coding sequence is TGTGCCAGCAGGACGGGCAGGGCAGCTTTCTTT.

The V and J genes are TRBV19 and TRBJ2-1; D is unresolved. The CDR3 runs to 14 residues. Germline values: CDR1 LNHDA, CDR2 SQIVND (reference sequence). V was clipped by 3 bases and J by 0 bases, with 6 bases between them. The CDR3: CASSIDGSYNEQFF. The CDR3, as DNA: TGTGCCAGTAGTATCGATGGCTCCTACAATGAGCAGTTCTTC. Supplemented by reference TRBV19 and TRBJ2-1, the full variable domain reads DGGITQSPKYLFRKEGQNVTLSCEQNLNHDAMYWYRQDPGQGLRLIYYSQIVNDFQKGDIAEGYSVSREKKESFPLTVTSAQKNPTAFYLCASSIDGSYNEQFFGPGTRLTVL.

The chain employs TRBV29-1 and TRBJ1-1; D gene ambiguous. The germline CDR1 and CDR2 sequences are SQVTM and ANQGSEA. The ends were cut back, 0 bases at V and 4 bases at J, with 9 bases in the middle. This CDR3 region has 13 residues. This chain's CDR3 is CSVEDGLGTEAFF. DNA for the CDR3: TGCAGCGTTGAAGATGGACTAGGCACTGAAGCTTTCTTT. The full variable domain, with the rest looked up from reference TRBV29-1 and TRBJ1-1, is SAVISQKPSRDICQRGTSLTIQCQVDSQVTMMFWYRQQPGQSLTLIATANQGSEATYESGFVIDKFPISRPNLTFSTLTVSNMSPEDSSIYLCSVEDGLGTEAFFGQGTRLTVV.

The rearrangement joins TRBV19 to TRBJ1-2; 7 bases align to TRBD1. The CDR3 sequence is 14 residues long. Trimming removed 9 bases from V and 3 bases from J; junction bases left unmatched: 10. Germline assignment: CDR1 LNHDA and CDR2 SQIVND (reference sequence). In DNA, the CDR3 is TGTGCCAGCACCCGCAACCAGGGGGACTATGGCTACACCTTC. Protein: CASTRNQGDYGYTF.

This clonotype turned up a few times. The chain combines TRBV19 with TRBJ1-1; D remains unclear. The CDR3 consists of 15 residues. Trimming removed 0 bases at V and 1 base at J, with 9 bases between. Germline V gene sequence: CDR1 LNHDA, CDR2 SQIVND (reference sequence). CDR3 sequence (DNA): TGTGCCAGTAGTATAGATCCCGAGGGGAACACTGAAGCTTTCTTT. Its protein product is CASSIDPEGNTEAFF.

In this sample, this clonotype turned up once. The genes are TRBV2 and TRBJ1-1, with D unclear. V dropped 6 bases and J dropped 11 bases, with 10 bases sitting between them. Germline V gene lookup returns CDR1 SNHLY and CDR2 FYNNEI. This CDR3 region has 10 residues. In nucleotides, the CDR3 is TGTGCCAGCAGGGAGCAGTCGGCTTTCTTT. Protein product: CASREQSAFF.

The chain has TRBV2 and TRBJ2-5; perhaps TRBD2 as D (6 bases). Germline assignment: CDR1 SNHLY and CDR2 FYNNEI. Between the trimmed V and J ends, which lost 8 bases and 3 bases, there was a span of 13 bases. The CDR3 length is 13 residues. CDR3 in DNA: TGTGCCAGCGCCCCTAGGGAGGAAGAGACCCAGTACTTC. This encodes CASAPREEETQYF.

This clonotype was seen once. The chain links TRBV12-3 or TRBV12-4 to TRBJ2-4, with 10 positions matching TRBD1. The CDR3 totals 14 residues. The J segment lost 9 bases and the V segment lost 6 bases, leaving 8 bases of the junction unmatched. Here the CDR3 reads CASSPETGGGIQYF. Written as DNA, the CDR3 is TGTGCCAGCAGCCCCGAGACAGGGGGCGGCATTCAGTACTTC.

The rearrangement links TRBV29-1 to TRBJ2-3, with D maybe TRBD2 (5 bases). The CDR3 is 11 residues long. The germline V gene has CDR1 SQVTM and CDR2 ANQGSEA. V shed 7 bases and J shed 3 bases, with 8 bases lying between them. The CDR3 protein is CSAPGTDTQYF. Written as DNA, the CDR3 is TGCAGCGCACCGGGAACAGATACGCAGTATTTT.

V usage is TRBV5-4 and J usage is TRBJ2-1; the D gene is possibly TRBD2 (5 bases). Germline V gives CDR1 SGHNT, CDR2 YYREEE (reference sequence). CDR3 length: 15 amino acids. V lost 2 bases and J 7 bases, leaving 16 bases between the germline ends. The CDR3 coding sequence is TGTGCCAGCAGCTTTTCCCGGCTAGCCGGGAATGAGCAGTTCTTC. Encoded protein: CASSFSRLAGNEQFF. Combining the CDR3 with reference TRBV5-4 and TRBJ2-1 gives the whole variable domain ETGVTQSPTHLIKTRGQQVTLRCSSQSGHNTVSWYQQALGQGPQFIFQYYREEENGRGNFPPRFSGLQFPNYSSELNVNALELDDSALYLCASSFSRLAGNEQFFGPGTRLTVL.

The CDR3 loop is CASSQGFGREKGYEQYF. In DNA form, the CDR3 reads TGCGCCAGCAGCCAAGGGTTCGGCAGGGAGAAAGGCTACGAGCAGTACTTC. The rearrangement links TRBV4-3 to TRBJ2-7; D is possibly TRBD1 or TRBD2 (5 bases each). The V gene lost 1 base and the J gene lost 3 bases, with 19 bases spanning the gap. The CDR3 has 17 amino acids. Germline CDR1 LGHNA, CDR2 YSLEER.

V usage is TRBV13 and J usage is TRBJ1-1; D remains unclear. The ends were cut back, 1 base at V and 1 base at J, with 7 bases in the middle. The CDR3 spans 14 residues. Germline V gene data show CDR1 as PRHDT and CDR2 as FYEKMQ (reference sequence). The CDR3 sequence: CASSLERENTEAFF. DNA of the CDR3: TGTGCCAGCAGCTTAGAGAGGGAGAACACTGAAGCTTTCTTT.

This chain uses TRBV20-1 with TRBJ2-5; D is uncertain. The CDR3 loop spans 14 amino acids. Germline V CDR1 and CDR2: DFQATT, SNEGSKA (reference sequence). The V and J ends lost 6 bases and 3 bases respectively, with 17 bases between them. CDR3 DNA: TGCAGTGCACATTCCGGGCGATGGGAAGAGACCCAGTACTTC. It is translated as CSAHSGRWEETQYF.